These 18 T cell receptor beta chains originate from one sample sequenced in a study of blood T cell repertoires in COVID-19. The table came from immunoSEQ multiplex PCR; TCRdb's copy has only in-frame clones and leaves some out. Among 100,000 or so clones, approximately 90% were seen once, and the ten largest hold approximately 15%. Sample: peripheral blood. The receptors were sampled from a man aged 50-60 years with acute or convalescent COVID-19.

This rearrangement joins TRBV28 to TRBJ2-1; 8 nucleotides match TRBD1. The CDR3 totals 16 residues. J lost 9 bases, V lost 2 bases, and 12 bases had no gene match. CDR1 MDHEN and CDR2 SYDVKM come from the germline V gene. The CDR3 region is CASSLPLQGEIGEQFF. The CDR3 DNA reads TGTGCCAGCAGTTTACCACTACAGGGGGAGATTGGTGAGCAGTTCTTC.

The chain has TRBV7-2 and TRBJ2-2, with 13 bases that match TRBD2. This CDR3 region has 19 residues. Per germline, CDR1 SGHTA and CDR2 FQGNSA. Unmatched junction bases numbered 9, after V lost 4 bases and J lost 1 base. The CDR3: CASSSGTSGAIRNTGELFF. As DNA, the CDR3 is TGTGCCAGCAGCTCTGGGACTAGCGGGGCAATCCGGAACACCGGGGAGCTGTTTTTT.

V gene TRBV19 combines with J gene TRBJ2-3, with 8 bases matching TRBD1. The CDR3 extends over 15 amino acids. Germline loops: CDR1 LNHDA, CDR2 SQIVND (reference sequence). V lost 1 base, J lost 5 bases, and 5 bases stayed unmatched. CDR3 sequence (DNA): TGTGCCAGTAGTATAGGGGACAGGAAGGGAGATACGCAGTATTTT. As protein: CASSIGDRKGDTQYF.

This chain links TRBV30 with TRBJ1-5; D gene uncertain. The CDR3 has 14 residues. Germline V gives CDR1 GTSNPN, CDR2 SVGIG (reference sequence). V was trimmed by 3 bases and J by 1 base, leaving 10 bases between them. The CDR3 nucleotides read TGTGCCTGGAGCCCAGGACTCAGCAATCAGCCCCAGCATTTT. This gives the protein CAWSPGLSNQPQHF.

The chain links TRBV24-1 to TRBJ1-5; D gene ambiguous. Trimming removed 5 bases at V and 5 bases at J, with 12 bases between. The germline V gene has CDR1 KGHDR and CDR2 SFDVKD. This CDR3 has 14 amino acids. The CDR3 DNA sequence: TGTGCCACCAGTGGCCCGACACGAGATCAGCCCCAGCATTTT. Amino acids: CATSGPTRDQPQHF.

The gene calls are TRBV19 and TRBJ2-3, with a possible D match to TRBD1 (5 bases). Germline V gene sequence: CDR1 LNHDA, CDR2 SQIVND (reference sequence). The CDR3 runs 15 residues. Trimming took off 5 bases at V and 2 bases at J, with 14 bases between the two ends. The CDR3 sequence is CASSPTWGYTDTQYF. The CDR3 DNA reads as TGTGCCAGTAGTCCTACCTGGGGCTACACAGATACGCAGTATTTT.

The V call is TRBV30, the J call TRBJ2-7; tentative D call: TRBD2 (6 bases). CDR1 GTSNPN and CDR2 SVGIG come from the germline V gene (reference sequence). The CDR3 is made up of 14 amino acids. Trimming removed 0 bases at V and 1 base at J, with 10 bases between. Here the CDR3 reads CAWSVTGRSYEQYF. The CDR3 nucleotides are TGTGCCTGGAGTGTTACGGGGAGGTCCTACGAGCAGTACTTC.

The genes are TRBV30 and TRBJ2-4; TRBD1 is a possible D gene (6 bases). CDR3 length equals 11 residues. The V and J ends lost 3 bases and 8 bases respectively, with 8 bases between them. Germline V lookup: CDR1 GTSNPN, CDR2 SVGIG (reference sequence). The CDR3 protein is CAWRRGYIQYF. CDR3 sequence (DNA): TGTGCCTGGAGAAGGGGGTACATTCAGTACTTC.

The rearrangement joins TRBV5-1 to TRBJ1-2; D remains ambiguous. Trimming shortened V by 5 bases and J by 3 bases, and 20 bases separated the two germline ends. Germline CDR1 SGHRS, CDR2 YFSETQ. The CDR3 totals 16 residues. The CDR3 spells CASRPRGSTVDYGYTF. CDR3 coding DNA: TGCGCCAGCAGGCCTCGAGGGTCAACAGTGGACTATGGCTACACCTTC.

The chain joins TRBV19 to TRBJ1-2; D uncertain. The CDR3 loop spans 13 amino acids. V lost 10 bases and J 0 bases, leaving 12 bases between the germline ends. The germline CDR1 and CDR2 sequences are LNHDA and SQIVND (reference sequence). CDR3 nucleotide sequence: TGTGCCACCGACTGGGGAGCTAACTATGGCTACACCTTC. It encodes CATDWGANYGYTF.

The chain is built from TRBV5-1 and TRBJ2-5; 9 bases match TRBD2. The CDR3 totals 14 residues. V was pared by 4 bases and J by 4 bases, with 5 bases of the junction left unmatched. CDR1 and CDR2 (germline): SGHRS, YFSETQ. In DNA, the CDR3 is TGCGCCAGCAGCCCCGCGGGGGGGGTAGAGACCCAGTACTTC. This sequence encodes CASSPAGGVETQYF.

This chain links TRBV3-1 (or the pseudogene TRBV3-2) with TRBJ1-1; D is unresolved. The CDR3 is made up of 15 amino acids. CDR1 and CDR2 from the germline V gene are LGHDT and YNNKEL (reference sequence). Trimming left V 5 bases short and J 3 bases short, with 16 bases between. The CDR3 DNA is TGTGCCAGCAGCTCTCTCTCCGGTGCCGACACTGAAGCTTTCTTT. Residues: CASSSLSGADTEAFF.

This clone was seen a handful of times. The CDR3 coding sequence is TGTGCCAGCAGCCAAGACCACGGCAGGGGAAACACCATATATTTT. The encoded protein is CASSQDHGRGNTIYF. The V and J genes are TRBV14 and TRBJ1-3; D is undetermined. Looked up from germline, CDR1 is SGHDN and CDR2 is FVKESK. The CDR3 length is 15 residues. V gave up 0 bases and J gave up 4 bases, with 10 bases separating them.

This clone has only one observation. The chain employs TRBV11-3 and TRBJ2-1, with 8 bases that match TRBD2. Germline lookup yields CDR1 SGHNT and CDR2 YENEEA. The CDR3 loop spans 15 amino acids. V was pared by 5 bases and J by 8 bases, with 11 bases of the junction left unmatched. CDR3 DNA sequence: TGTGCCAGCAGCCTCCAACCGGGGGGGGGCCATGAGCAGTTCTTC. Residues: CASSLQPGGGHEQFF.

CDR3 nucleotides: TGCGCCAGCAGTGACAGTGGCGGGCAGTACTTC. Translated, it gives CASSDSGGQYF. The chain combines TRBV10-2 with TRBJ2-7; D call uncertain. This CDR3 spans 11 amino acids. V was clipped by 3 bases and J by 9 bases, with 9 bases between them. The germline V gene has CDR1 WSHSY and CDR2 SAAADI.

This chain links TRBV29-1 with TRBJ1-2; D remains unclear. The germline gives CDR1 SQVTM, CDR2 ANQGSEA. The CDR3 covers 13 residues. V lost 4 bases to trimming and J lost 3 bases, with 12 bases between them. CDR3 in DNA: TGCAGCGTTGTGTACGGAGGCGACTATGGCTACACCTTC. It encodes CSVVYGGDYGYTF.

V and J are TRBV15 and TRBJ2-2; D possibly corresponds to TRBD1 (5 bases). The CDR3 consists of 15 residues. V lost 2 bases, J lost 7 bases, and 14 bases lay in between. Per germline, CDR1 LNHNV and CDR2 YYDKDF (reference sequence). The CDR3 DNA is TGTGCCACCAGCAGACAACTAACCAGGGTCGGGGAGCTGTTTTTT. Encoded protein: CATSRQLTRVGELFF. Supplemented by reference TRBV15 and TRBJ2-2, the full variable domain reads DAMVIQNPRYQVTQFGKPVTLSCSQTLNHNVMYWYQQKSSQAPKLLFHYYDKDFNNEADTPDNFQSRRPNTSFCFLDIRSPGLGDTAMYLCATSRQLTRVGELFFGEGSRLTVL.

The chain combines TRBV4-1 with TRBJ2-1; D perhaps matches TRBD1 (5 bases). V was cut by 0 bases and J by 7 bases, with 13 bases left in between. This CDR3 region has 15 residues. CDR1 MGHRA and CDR2 YSYEKL come from the germline V gene. This CDR3 reads CASSQDGAGRNEQFF. DNA of the CDR3: TGCGCCAGCAGCCAAGATGGGGCAGGTCGAAATGAGCAGTTCTTC.